Each of the 21 T cell receptor beta chains below was sequenced from the same sample in a study of blood T cell repertoires in COVID-19. Sequencing was performed with immunoSEQ multiplex PCR; in TCRdb, only in-frame clones are kept and a portion is missing. The sample holds 95,000 to 100,000 clones, around 85% seen once. Sequenced material: peripheral blood. These receptors were collected from a woman aged 70-85 years with active or convalescent COVID-19.

This clone was seen more than once but under ten times. The rearrangement joins TRBV19 to TRBJ2-6; 7 bases are shared with TRBD1. V lost 4 bases and J lost 2; bases outside the gene matches: 2. This CDR3 contains 15 residues. CDR1 is LNHDA and CDR2 is SQIVND in the germline V gene (reference sequence). Written as DNA, the CDR3 is TGTGCCAGTAGTAAAGGGGGCGCTGGGGCCAACGTCCTGACTTTC. This encodes CASSKGGAGANVLTF.

The gene calls are TRBV7-2 and TRBJ1-5; a possible D gene is TRBD1 (6 bases). The V end lost 5 bases, the J end lost 3 bases, and 11 bases lay between the germline ends. Germline-derived CDR1 and CDR2 are SGHTA and FQGNSA. This CDR3 contains 14 residues. The CDR3 sequence is CASSRGQNNQPQHF. CDR3 nucleotides: TGTGCCAGCAGCCGCGGACAGAACAATCAGCCCCAGCATTTT.

The J gene is TRBJ1-1, the V gene TRBV5-1; D perhaps matches TRBD1 (6 bases). The CDR3 length is 13 residues. The germline V gene has CDR1 SGHRS and CDR2 YFSETQ. V shed 1 base and J shed 4 bases, with 8 bases lying between them. The CDR3 region has the DNA TGCGCCAGCAGCTTGAACAGGGCCACTGAAGCTTTCTTT. This translates into CASSLNRATEAFF.

The chain uses TRBV5-1 and TRBJ1-1; 9 bases are a match to TRBD1. Germline-derived CDR1 and CDR2 are SGHRS and YFSETQ. J gave up 1 base and V 6 bases, and 10 bases lay outside the gene matches. The CDR3 has 16 residues. CDR3 amino acids: CASTPWRGQGNTEAFF. The DNA of the CDR3 is TGCGCCAGCACTCCCTGGAGGGGACAGGGGAACACTGAAGCTTTCTTT.

The rearrangement links TRBV7-2 to TRBJ1-4; TRBD1 is a possible D gene (5 bases). Germline V gives CDR1 SGHTA, CDR2 FQGNSA. V lost 1 base to trimming and J lost 5 bases, with 14 bases between them. This CDR3 has 16 amino acids. The CDR3 is CASSLDRGEPNEKLFF. The CDR3 nucleotides are TGTGCCAGCAGCTTAGATCGGGGGGAACCGAATGAAAAACTGTTTTTT.

The V call is TRBV24-1, the J call TRBJ1-5; 9 bases are a match to TRBD1. The V segment lost 4 bases and the J segment 0 bases; nucleotides outside the gene matches: 3. The germline V gene has CDR1 KGHDR and CDR2 SFDVKD. This CDR3 is built from 16 residues. This chain's CDR3 is CATSDRQGDSNQPQHF. CDR3 DNA sequence: TGTGCCACCAGTGACAGACAGGGGGATAGCAATCAGCCCCAGCATTTT.

This clone was seen only once. The chain uses TRBV5-1 and TRBJ1-2; D unresolved. The CDR3 runs 15 residues. Germline CDR1 reads SGHRS; CDR2 reads YFSETQ. The V end was cut by 4 bases, the J end by 5 bases, with 18 bases between. In DNA, the CDR3 is TGCGCCAGCAGCGAGGACGGAGGGTTATTTTATGGCTACACCTTC. Residues: CASSEDGGLFYGYTF.

The chain combines TRBV5-6 with TRBJ2-7; D possibly corresponds to TRBD1 (5 bases). The length of the CDR3 is 14 residues. Germline CDR1 SGHDT, CDR2 YYEEEE. Trimming removed 0 bases from V and 7 bases from J, with 14 bases in between. CDR3 nucleotides: TGTGCCAGCAGCTTGGGCAGGGCCCTCGTTGAGCAGTACTTC. Residues: CASSLGRALVEQYF.

The chain has TRBV5-1 and TRBJ1-2, with 7 bases fitting TRBD1. Germline V gene lookup returns CDR1 SGHRS and CDR2 YFSETQ. Losses at the gene ends were 4 bases for V and 8 bases for J; bases not matched to a gene: 17. This CDR3 comprises 16 residues. In DNA, the CDR3 is TGCGCCAGCAGCCCGGAACAGGGGACGAATGGCCCGGGCTACACCTTC. Amino acids: CASSPEQGTNGPGYTF.

The chain's CDR3 is CASSLSRNSGANVLTF. DNA for the CDR3: TGTGCCAGCTCACTCTCCAGGAACTCTGGGGCCAACGTCCTGACTTTC. The chain has TRBV18 and TRBJ2-6; D uncertain. Germline-derived CDR1 and CDR2 are KGHSH and LQKENI. V was pared by 4 bases and J by 0 bases, with 10 bases between. The CDR3 extends over 16 amino acids.

The chain employs TRBV7-2 and TRBJ2-1, with 9 bases lining up with TRBD2. The trim removed 3 bases at V and 6 bases at J, leaving 12 bases unmatched. The length of the CDR3 is 17 residues. Per the germline V gene, CDR1 is SGHTA and CDR2 is FQGNSA. The CDR3, as DNA: TGTGCCAGCAGCTTCGGCGGGGGGGCCCTGGGACGCAATGAGCAGTTCTTC. Translating gives CASSFGGGALGRNEQFF.

This clone came up a few times. The chain uses TRBV2 and TRBJ1-5, with a weak D call TRBD1 (5 bases). Germline loops: CDR1 SNHLY, CDR2 FYNNEI. This CDR3 spans 15 amino acids. V was cut by 7 bases and J by 5 bases, with 18 bases left in between. CDR3 region: CASKAWQGGDQPQHF. CDR3 nucleotides: TGTGCCAGCAAGGCTTGGCAGGGAGGGGATCAGCCCCAGCATTTT.

The V gene is TRBV4-3, the J gene TRBJ1-2; D is possibly TRBD1 (5 bases). Deletions cut 0 bases from V and 8 bases from J, with 13 bases between. The CDR3 extends over 14 amino acids. From germline, CDR1 is LGHNA and CDR2 YSLEER. CDR3 amino acids: CASSQDRLAGGYTF. The CDR3 nucleotides are TGCGCCAGCAGCCAAGACCGCCTGGCAGGGGGCTACACCTTC.

CDR3 loop: CASSLVPGPDEQYF. In DNA, the CDR3 is TGCGCCAGCAGCTTGGTGCCAGGGCCTGACGAGCAGTACTTC. The V gene is TRBV5-1, the J gene TRBJ2-7; a possible D gene is TRBD1 (5 bases). CDR1 is SGHRS and CDR2 is YFSETQ in the germline V gene. There are 14 residues in the CDR3. Trimming stripped 0 bases from V and 5 bases from J, with 12 bases between. Looking up the rest from reference TRBV5-1 and TRBJ2-7 gives the full variable domain: KAGVTQTPRYLIKTRGQQVTLSCSPISGHRSVSWYQQTPGQGLQFLFEYFSETQRNKGNFPGRFSGRQFSNSRSEMNVSTLELGDSALYLCASSLVPGPDEQYFGPGTRLTVT.

The J gene is TRBJ2-2, the V gene TRBV30; 11 bases fit TRBD2. Germline CDR1 reads GTSNPN; CDR2 reads SVGIG (reference sequence). After removal of 5 bases from V and 1 base from J, the junction contained 3 bases not matched to a gene. This CDR3 has 15 amino acids. The CDR3 loop reads CAWEGTSGNTGELFF. DNA of the CDR3: TGTGCCTGGGAAGGGACTAGCGGGAACACCGGGGAGCTGTTTTTT.

The rearrangement joins TRBV2 to TRBJ2-1; no definite D call. V lost 9 bases, J lost 7 bases, and 10 bases lay in between. The CDR3 has 11 residues. Per the germline V gene, CDR1 is SNHLY and CDR2 is FYNNEI. CDR3: CASRQENEQFF. In nucleotides, the CDR3 is TGTGCCAGTCGACAAGAGAATGAGCAGTTCTTC.

The chain uses TRBV6-5 and TRBJ2-4; possible D gene TRBD2, 5 bases. CDR1 and CDR2 (germline): MNHEY, SVGAGI. The CDR3 sequence is 14 residues long. Trimming stripped 5 bases from V and 7 bases from J, with 15 bases between. CDR3 sequence (DNA): TGTGCCAGCAGTATAGCGCGAGGGAACAACATTCAGTACTTC. Protein sequence: CASSIARGNNIQYF.

This chain uses TRBV6-2 or TRBV6-3 with TRBJ2-1, with TRBD2 as a possible D gene (5 bases). V was cut by 6 bases and J by 0 bases, with 12 bases left in between. This CDR3 region has 15 residues. Germline CDR1 and CDR2: MNHEY and SVGEGT. The CDR3 loop is CASSFSVSSYNEQFF. In DNA form, the CDR3 reads TGTGCCAGCAGCTTTAGCGTGAGCTCCTACAATGAGCAGTTCTTC.

V usage is TRBV5-4 and J usage is TRBJ2-2, with 8 bases fitting TRBD1. The J segment lost 3 bases and the V segment lost 3 bases, leaving 1 base of the junction unmatched. CDR3 length: 14 residues. The V gene's germline CDR1 is SGHNT and CDR2 YYREEE (reference sequence). The CDR3 DNA sequence: TGTGCCAGCAGCTCGGGACAGGACACCGGGGAGCTGTTTTTT. Its translation: CASSSGQDTGELFF.

V usage is TRBV4-3 and J usage is TRBJ2-7; maybe TRBD2 (6 bases). The germline gives CDR1 LGHNA, CDR2 YSLEER. This CDR3 has 15 residues. Trimming took off 0 bases at V and 6 bases at J, with 15 bases between the two ends. DNA of the CDR3: TGCGCCAGCAGCCAAGAAAGGGTGGGAGGAGGCGAGCAGTACTTC. This gives the protein CASSQERVGGGEQYF.

V is TRBV15 and J is TRBJ1-1, with a possible D match to TRBD1 (6 bases). Trimming removed 2 bases from V and 3 bases from J, with 16 bases in between. CDR1 is LNHNV and CDR2 is YYDKDF in the germline V gene (reference sequence). This CDR3 region has 16 residues. In nucleotides, the CDR3 is TGTGCCACCAGCAGAAGGGACACCTTGGGGTACACTGAAGCTTTCTTT. Translating it yields CATSRRDTLGYTEAFF.